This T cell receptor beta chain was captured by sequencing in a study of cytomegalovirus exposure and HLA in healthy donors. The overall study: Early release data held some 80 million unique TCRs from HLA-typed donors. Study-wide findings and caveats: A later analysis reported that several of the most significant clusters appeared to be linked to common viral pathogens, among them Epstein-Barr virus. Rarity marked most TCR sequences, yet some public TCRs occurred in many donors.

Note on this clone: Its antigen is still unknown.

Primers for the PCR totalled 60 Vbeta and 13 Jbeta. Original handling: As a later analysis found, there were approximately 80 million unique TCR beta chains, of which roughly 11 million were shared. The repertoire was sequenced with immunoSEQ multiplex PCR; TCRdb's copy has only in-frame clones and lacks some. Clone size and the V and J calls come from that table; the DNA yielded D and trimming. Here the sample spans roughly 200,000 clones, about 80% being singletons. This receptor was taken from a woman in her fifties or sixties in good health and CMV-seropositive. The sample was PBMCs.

CDR3 sequence: CASSEVEVYGYTF. CDR3 DNA: TGTGCCAGCAGTGAAGTTGAGGTTTATGGCTACACCTTC. This chain joins TRBV6-1 and TRBJ1-2; unclear D gene. From germline, CDR1 is MNHNS and CDR2 SASEGT. The CDR3 runs 13 residues. Trimming left V 1 base short and J 5 bases short, with 8 bases between.